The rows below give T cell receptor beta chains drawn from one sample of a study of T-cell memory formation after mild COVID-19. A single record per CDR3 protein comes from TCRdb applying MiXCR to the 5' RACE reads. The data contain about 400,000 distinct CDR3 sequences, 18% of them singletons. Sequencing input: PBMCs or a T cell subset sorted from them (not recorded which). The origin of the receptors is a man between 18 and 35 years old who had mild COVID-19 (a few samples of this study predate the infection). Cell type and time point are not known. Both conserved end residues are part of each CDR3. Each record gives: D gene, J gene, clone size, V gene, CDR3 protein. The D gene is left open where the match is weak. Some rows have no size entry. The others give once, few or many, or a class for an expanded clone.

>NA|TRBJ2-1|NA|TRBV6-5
CASSWGRGGEQFF
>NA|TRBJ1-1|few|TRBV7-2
CASSRSGDTEAFF
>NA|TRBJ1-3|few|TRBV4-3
CASSHGTPGNTIYF
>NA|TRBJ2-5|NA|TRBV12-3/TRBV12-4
CASAGASRSETQYF
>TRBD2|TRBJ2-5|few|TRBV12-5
CASGLGSGGGPQETQYF
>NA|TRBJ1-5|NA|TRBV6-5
CASKVGGNQPQHF
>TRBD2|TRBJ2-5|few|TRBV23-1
CASRTSGGETQYF
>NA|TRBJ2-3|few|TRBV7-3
CASSFVPGNTDTQYF
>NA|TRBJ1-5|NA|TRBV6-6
CASSSWEGQPQHF
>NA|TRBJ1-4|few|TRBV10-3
CAISESQDNSWTNEKLFF
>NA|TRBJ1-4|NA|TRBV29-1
CSVFVDEKLFF
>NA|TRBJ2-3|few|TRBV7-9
CASSRPGHLTDTQYF
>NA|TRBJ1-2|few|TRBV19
CASSPPTGRYGYTF
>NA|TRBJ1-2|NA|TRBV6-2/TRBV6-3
CASSRDADYGYTF
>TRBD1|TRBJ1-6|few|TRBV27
CASSLSKTGGGSPLHF
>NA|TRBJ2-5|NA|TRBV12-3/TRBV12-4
CASRASRAGETQYF
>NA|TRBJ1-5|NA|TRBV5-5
CASSSACGDQPQHF
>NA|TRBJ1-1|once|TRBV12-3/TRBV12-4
CASSLTLGNTEAFF
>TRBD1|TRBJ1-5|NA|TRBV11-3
CASSLFWAGGGNQPQHF
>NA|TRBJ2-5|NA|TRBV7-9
CASSPQGGDQETQYF
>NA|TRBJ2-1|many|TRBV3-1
CASSLTGEQFF
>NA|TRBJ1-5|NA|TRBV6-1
CASSEGPHQPQHF
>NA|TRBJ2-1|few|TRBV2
CASSEGGGGFSYNEQFF
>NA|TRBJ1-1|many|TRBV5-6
CASSLAGQGNTEAFF
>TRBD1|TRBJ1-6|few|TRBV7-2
CASTGGTAYNSPLHF
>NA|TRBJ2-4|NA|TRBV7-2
CASSPSPDRWGLTKNIQYF
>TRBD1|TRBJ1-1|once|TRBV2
CASSETGPTEAFF
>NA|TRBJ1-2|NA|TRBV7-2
CASSFPSGGLGFYGYTF
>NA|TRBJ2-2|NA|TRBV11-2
CASSSADRPPGELFF
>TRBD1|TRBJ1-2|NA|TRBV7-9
CASIPLDRGDYGYTF
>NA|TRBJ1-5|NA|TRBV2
CASSENREDQPQHF
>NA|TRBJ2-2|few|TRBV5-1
CASSMEGLPGELFF
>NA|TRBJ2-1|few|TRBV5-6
CASSMGGKAYNEQFF